The text below deals with one T cell receptor beta chain. This CDR3 is 13 amino acids long. The V and J ends lost 9 bases and 4 bases, in that order; junction bases with no gene match: 7. The germline V gene has CDR1 LNHDA and CDR2 SQIVND (reference sequence). The PCR used 60 Vbeta and 13 Jbeta primers. Sequencing used immunoSEQ multiplex PCR; TCRdb keeps in-frame clones, though not all of them. The sample yields over 150,000 clones, 60% to 80% seen once. The entry originates in a study of cytomegalovirus exposure and HLA in healthy donors. Sequencing was carried out using PBMCs. The source is a woman aged 40 to 50 in good health and CMV-seropositive. This chain joins TRBV19 and TRBJ1-1, with 8 bases aligning to TRBD1. The CDR3 protein is CASRLQGGTEAFF. CDR3 nucleotide sequence: TGTGCCAGCAGACTACAGGGGGGCACTGAAGCTTTCTTT. Drawing the rest from reference TRBV19 and TRBJ1-1, the complete variable domain is DGGITQSPKYLFRKEGQNVTLSCEQNLNHDAMYWYRQDPGQGLRLIYYSQIVNDFQKGDIAEGYSVSREKKESFPLTVTSAQKNPTAFYLCASRLQGGTEAFFGQGTRLTVV.